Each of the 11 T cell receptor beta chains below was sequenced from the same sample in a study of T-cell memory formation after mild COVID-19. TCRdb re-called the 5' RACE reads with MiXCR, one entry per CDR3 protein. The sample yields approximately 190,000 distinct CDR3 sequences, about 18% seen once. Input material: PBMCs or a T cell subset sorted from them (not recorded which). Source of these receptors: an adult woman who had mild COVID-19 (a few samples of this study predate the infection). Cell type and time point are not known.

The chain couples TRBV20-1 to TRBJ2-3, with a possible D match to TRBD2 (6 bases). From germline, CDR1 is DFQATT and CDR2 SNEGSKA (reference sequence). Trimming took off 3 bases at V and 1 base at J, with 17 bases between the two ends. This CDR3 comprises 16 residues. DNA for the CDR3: TGCAGTGCTAGGAACCCCAATCGCGGGGGCACAGATACGCAGTATTTT. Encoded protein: CSARNPNRGGTDTQYF.

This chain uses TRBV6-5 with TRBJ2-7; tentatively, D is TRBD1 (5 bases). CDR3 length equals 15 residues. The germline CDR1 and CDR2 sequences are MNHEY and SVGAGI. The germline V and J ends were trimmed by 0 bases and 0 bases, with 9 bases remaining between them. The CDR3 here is CASSYSGQSSYEQYF. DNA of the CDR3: TGTGCCAGCAGTTACTCGGGGCAGTCCTCCTACGAGCAGTACTTC.

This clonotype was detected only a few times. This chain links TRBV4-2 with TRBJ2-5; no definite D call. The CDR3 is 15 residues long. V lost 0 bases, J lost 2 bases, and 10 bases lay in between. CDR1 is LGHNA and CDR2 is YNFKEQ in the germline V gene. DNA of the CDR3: TGTGCCAGCAGCCAAGATTTTACGGTACAAGAGACCCAGTACTTC. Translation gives CASSQDFTVQETQYF.

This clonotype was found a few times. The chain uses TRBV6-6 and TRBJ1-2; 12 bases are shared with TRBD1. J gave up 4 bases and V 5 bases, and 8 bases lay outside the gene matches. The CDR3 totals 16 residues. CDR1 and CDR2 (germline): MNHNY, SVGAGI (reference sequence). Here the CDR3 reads CASSQTGQGAGYGYTF. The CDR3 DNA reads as TGTGCCAGCAGTCAAACGGGACAGGGGGCCGGCTATGGCTACACCTTC.

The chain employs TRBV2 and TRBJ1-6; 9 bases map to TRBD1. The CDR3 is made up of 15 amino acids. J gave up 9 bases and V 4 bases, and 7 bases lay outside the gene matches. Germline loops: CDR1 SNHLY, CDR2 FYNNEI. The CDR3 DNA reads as TGTGCCAGCAGTGTCTACGGGACAGGGATTTCACCCCTCCACTTT. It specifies CASSVYGTGISPLHF. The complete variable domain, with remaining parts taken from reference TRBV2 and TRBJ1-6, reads EPEVTQTPSHQVTQMGQEVILRCVPISNHLYFYWYRQILGQKVEFLVSFYNNEISEKSEIFDDQFSVERPDGSNFTLKIRSTKLEDSAMYFCASSVYGTGISPLHFGNGTRLTVT.

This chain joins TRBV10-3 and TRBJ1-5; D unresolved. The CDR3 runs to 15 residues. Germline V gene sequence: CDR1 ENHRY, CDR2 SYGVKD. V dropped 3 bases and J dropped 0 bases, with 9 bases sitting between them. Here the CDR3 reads CAISDGEYSNQPQHF. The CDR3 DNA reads TGTGCCATCAGTGATGGAGAATATAGCAATCAGCCCCAGCATTTT.

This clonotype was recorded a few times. The CDR3 spells CASSEYGTGPYEQYF. The DNA of the CDR3 is TGTGCCAGCAGTGAATACGGGACAGGGCCCTACGAGCAGTACTTC. V and J are TRBV25-1 and TRBJ2-7; 9 positions agree with TRBD1. Germline CDR1 reads MGHDK; CDR2 reads SYGVNS. J was trimmed by 2 bases and V by 0 bases; bases with no gene match: 2. The length of the CDR3 is 15 residues.

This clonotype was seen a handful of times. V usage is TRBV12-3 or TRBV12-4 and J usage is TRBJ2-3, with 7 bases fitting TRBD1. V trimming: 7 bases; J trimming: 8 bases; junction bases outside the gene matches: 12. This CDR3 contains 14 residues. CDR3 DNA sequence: TGTGCCAGCACCTCGGGACAGAAGATGGGTACGCAGTATTTT. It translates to CASTSGQKMGTQYF.

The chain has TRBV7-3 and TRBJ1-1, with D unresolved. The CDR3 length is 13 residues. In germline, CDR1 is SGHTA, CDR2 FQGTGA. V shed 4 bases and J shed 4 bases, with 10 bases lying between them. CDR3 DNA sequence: TGTGCCAGCAGCTCAATGGACTTCACTGAAGCTTTCTTT. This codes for CASSSMDFTEAFF.

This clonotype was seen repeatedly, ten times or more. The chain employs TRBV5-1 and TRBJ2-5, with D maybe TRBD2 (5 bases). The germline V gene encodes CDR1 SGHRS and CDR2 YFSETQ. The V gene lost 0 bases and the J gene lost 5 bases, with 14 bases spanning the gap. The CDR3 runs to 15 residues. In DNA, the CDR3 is TGCGCCAGCAGCTTGGAAGGACCGGGGTGGGAGACCCAGTACTTC. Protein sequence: CASSLEGPGWETQYF.

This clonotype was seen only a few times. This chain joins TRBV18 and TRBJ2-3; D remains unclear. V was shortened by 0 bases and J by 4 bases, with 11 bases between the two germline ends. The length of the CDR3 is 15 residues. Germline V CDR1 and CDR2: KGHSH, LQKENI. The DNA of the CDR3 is TGTGCCAGCTCACCACCGTCCCTCGGCGCAGATACGCAGTATTTT. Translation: CASSPPSLGADTQYF.